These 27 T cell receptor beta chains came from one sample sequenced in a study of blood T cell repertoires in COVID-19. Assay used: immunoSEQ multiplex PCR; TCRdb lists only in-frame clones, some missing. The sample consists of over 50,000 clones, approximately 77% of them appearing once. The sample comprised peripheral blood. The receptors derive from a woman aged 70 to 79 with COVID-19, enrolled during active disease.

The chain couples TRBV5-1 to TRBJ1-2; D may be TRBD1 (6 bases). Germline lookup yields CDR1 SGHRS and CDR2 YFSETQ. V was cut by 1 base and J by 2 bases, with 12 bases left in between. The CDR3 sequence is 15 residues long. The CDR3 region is CASSLYPGANYGYTF. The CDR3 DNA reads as TGCGCCAGCAGCTTGTATCCAGGGGCGAACTATGGCTACACCTTC.

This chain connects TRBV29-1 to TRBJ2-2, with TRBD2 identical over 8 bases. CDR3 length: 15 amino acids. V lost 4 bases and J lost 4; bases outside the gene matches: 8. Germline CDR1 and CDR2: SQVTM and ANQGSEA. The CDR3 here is CSVGRGVEGTGELFF. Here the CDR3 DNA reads TGCAGCGTTGGGCGGGGGGTAGAGGGCACCGGGGAGCTGTTTTTT.

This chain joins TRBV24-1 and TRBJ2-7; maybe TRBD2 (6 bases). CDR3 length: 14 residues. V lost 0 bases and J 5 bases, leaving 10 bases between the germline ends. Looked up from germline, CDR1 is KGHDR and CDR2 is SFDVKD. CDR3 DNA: TGTGCCACCAGTGATTTGACGGCGGGACACGAGCAGTACGTC. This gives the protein CATSDLTAGHEQYV.

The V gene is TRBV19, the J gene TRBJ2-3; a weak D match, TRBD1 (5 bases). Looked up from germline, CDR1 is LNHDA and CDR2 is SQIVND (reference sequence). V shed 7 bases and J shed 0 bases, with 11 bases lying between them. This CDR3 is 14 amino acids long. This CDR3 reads CASNVGPSTDTQYF. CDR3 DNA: TGTGCCAGTAACGTGGGGCCAAGCACAGATACGCAGTATTTT.

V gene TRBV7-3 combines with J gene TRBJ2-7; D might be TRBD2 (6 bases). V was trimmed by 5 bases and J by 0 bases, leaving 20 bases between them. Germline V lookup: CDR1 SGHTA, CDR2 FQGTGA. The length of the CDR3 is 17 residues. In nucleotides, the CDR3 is TGTGCCAGCAGCCCCTGTAGTAGCGGCCCCATCTCCTACGAGCAGTACTTC. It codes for CASSPCSSGPISYEQYF.

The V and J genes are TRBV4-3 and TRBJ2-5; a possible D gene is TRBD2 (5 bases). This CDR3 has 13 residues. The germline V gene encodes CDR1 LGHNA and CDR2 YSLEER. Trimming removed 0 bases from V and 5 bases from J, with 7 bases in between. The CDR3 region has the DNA TGCGCCAGCAGCCAAGATCCGGGGGAGACCCAGTACTTC. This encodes CASSQDPGETQYF.

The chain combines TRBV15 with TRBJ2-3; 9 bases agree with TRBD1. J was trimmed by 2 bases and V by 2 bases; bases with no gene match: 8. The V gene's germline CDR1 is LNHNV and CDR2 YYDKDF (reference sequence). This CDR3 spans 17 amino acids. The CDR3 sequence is CATSRLGTGRNTDTQYF. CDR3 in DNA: TGTGCCACCAGCAGACTAGGGACAGGGCGAAACACAGATACGCAGTATTTT.

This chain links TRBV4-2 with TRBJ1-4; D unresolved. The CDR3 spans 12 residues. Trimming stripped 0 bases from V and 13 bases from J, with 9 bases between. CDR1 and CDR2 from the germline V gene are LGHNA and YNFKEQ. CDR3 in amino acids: CASSQEAGRLFF. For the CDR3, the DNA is TGTGCCAGCAGCCAAGAAGCAGGAAGACTGTTTTTT.

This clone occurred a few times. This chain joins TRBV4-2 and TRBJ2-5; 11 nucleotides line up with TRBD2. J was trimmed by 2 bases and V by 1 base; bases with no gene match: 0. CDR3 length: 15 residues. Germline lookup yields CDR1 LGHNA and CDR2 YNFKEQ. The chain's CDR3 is CASSQGTSGQETQYF. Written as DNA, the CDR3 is TGTGCCAGCAGCCAAGGGACTAGCGGGCAAGAGACCCAGTACTTC.

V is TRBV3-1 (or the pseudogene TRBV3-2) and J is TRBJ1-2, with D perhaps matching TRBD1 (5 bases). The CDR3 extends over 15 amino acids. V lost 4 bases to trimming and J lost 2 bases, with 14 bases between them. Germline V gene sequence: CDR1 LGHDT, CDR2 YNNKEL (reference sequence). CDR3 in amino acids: CASSPWGESNYGYTF. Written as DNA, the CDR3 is TGTGCCAGCAGCCCCTGGGGGGAATCCAACTATGGCTACACCTTC.

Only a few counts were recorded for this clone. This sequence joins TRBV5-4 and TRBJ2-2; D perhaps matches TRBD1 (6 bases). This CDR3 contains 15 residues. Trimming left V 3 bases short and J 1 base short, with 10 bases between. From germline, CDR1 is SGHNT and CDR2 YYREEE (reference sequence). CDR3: CASSSQGMNTGELFF. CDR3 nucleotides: TGTGCCAGCAGCTCCCAGGGGATGAACACCGGGGAGCTGTTTTTT.

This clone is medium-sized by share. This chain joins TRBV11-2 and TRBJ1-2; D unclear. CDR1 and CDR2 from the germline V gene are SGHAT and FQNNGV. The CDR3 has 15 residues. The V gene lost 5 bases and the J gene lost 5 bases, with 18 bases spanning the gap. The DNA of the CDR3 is TGTGCCAGCAGCCCGACGGCCAGTACTAGTTATGGCTACACCTTC. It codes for CASSPTASTSYGYTF.

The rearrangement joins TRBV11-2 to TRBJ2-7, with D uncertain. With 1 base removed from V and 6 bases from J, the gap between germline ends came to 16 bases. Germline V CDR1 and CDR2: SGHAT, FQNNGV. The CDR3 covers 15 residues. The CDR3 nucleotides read TGTGCCAGCAGCTTAGGGGCGCACCCTGTCGCCGAGCAGTACTTC. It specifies CASSLGAHPVAEQYF. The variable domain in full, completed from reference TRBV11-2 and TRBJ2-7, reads EAGVAQSPRYKIIEKRQSVAFWCNPISGHATLYWYQQILGQGPKLLIQFQNNGVVDDSQLPKDRFSAERLKGVDSTLKIQPAKLEDSAVYLCASSLGAHPVAEQYFGPGTRLTVT.

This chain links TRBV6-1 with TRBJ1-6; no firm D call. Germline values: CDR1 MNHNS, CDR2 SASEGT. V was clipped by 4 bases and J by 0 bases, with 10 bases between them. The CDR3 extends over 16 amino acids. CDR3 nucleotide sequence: TGTGCCAGCAGTGGAATTTCGAGCTCCTATAATTCACCCCTCCACTTT. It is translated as CASSGISSSYNSPLHF.

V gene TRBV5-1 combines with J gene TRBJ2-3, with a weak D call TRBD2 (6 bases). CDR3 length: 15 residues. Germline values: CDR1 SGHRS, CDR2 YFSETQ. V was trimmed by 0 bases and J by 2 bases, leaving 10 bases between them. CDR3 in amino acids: CASSLGGIPTDTQYF. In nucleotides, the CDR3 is TGCGCCAGCAGCTTGGGCGGGATTCCCACAGATACGCAGTATTTT.

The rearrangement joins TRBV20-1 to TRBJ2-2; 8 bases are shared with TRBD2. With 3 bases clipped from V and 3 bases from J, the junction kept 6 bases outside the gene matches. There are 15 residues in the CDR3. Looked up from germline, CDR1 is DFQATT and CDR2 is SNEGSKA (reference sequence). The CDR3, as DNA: TGCAGTGCTAGTGCGAGCGGGGGACACACCGGGGAGCTGTTTTTT. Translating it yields CSASASGGHTGELFF.

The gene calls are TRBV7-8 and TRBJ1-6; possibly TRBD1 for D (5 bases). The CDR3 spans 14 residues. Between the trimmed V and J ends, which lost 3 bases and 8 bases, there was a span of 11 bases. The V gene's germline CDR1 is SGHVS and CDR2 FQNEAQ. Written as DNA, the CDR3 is TGTGCCAGCAGCTTGACAGCACAGTATTCACCCCTCCACTTT. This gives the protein CASSLTAQYSPLHF.

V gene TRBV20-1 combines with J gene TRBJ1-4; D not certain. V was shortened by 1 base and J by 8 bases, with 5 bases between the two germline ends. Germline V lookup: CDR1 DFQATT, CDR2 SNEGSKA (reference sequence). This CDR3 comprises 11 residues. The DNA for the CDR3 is TGCAGTGCTAGAGGGCTGGAAAAACTGTTTTTT. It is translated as CSARGLEKLFF.

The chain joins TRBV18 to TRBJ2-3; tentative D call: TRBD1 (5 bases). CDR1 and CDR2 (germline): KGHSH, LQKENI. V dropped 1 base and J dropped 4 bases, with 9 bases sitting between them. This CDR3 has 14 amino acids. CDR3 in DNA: TGTGCCAGCTCACCACAACAGGCCCCAGATACGCAGTATTTT. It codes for CASSPQQAPDTQYF.

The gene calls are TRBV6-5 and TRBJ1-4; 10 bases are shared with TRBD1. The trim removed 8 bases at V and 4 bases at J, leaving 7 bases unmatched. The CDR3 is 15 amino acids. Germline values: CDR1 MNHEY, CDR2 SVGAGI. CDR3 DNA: TGTGCCAGCGGAGACAGGGGGCGCAGTAATGAAAAACTGTTTTTT. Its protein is CASGDRGRSNEKLFF.

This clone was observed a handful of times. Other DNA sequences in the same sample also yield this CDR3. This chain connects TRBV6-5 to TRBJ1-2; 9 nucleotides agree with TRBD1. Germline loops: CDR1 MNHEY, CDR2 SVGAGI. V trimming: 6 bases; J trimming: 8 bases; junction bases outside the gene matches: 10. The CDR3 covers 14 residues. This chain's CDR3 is CASSKTGGSEGYTF. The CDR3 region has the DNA TGTGCCAGCAGCAAGACAGGGGGGTCGGAAGGCTACACCTTC.

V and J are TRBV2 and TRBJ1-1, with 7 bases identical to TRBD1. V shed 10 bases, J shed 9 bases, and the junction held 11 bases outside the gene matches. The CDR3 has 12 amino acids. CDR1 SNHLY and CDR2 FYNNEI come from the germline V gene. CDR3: CATGARGVQAFF. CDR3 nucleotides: TGTGCCACCGGGGCCAGGGGGGTACAAGCTTTCTTT.

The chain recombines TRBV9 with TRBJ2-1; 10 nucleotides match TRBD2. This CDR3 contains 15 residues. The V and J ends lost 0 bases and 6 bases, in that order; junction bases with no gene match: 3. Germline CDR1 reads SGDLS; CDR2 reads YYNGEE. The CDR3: CASSVELAGFNEQFF. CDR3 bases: TGTGCCAGCAGCGTAGAACTAGCGGGATTCAATGAGCAGTTCTTC.

DNA of the CDR3: TGTGCCAGCAGCTTAATGAGTACCGGGACAATCGATGGCTACACCTTC. This sequence encodes CASSLMSTGTIDGYTF. V usage is TRBV7-3 and J usage is TRBJ1-2, with D tentatively TRBD1 (6 bases). In germline, CDR1 is SGHTA, CDR2 FQGTGA. This CDR3 comprises 16 residues. The V and J ends lost 1 base and 6 bases respectively, with 18 bases between them.

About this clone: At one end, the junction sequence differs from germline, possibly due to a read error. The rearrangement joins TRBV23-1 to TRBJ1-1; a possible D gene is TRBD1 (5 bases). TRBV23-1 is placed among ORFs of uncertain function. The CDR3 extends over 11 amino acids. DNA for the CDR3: TGCGCCAGCAGTCAAGAAGGGGAACTTAACTTT. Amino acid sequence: CASSQEGELNF.

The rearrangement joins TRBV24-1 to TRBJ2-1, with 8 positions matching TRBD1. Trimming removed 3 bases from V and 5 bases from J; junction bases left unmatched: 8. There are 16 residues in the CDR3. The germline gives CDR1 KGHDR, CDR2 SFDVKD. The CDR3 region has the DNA TGTGCCACCAGTGATGCCGGGACAGGATGGAACAATGAGCAGTTCTTC. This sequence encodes CATSDAGTGWNNEQFF.

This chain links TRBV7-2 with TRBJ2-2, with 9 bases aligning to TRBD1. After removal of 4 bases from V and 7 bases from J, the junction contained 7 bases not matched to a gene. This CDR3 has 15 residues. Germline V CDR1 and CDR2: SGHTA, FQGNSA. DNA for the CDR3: TGTGCCAGCAGCTCACAGGGGGCGCGCAACGGGGAGCTGTTTTTT. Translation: CASSSQGARNGELFF.